These 18 T cell receptor beta chains share one sample of origin, sequenced in a study of blood T cell repertoires in COVID-19. Method: immunoSEQ multiplex PCR; TCRdb's copy keeps in-frame clones and lacks some. The sample shows roughly 52,000 clones, about four fifths of them seen only once. Sample: peripheral blood. These receptor sequences come from a human donor in a cohort sampled during active or convalescent COVID-19.

The chain combines TRBV7-9 with TRBJ2-5, with D tentatively TRBD2 (6 bases). The CDR3 sequence is 12 residues long. Trimming stripped 9 bases from V and 4 bases from J, with 12 bases between. CDR1 is SEHNR, CDR2 FQNEAQ, per germline (reference sequence). The CDR3 DNA reads as TGTGCCAGTTCGGCGGGGTCAGAGACCCAGTACTTC. It codes for CASSAGSETQYF.

The J gene is TRBJ1-4, the V gene TRBV29-1; a weak D match, TRBD1 (6 bases). Germline V CDR1 and CDR2: SQVTM, ANQGSEA. Trimming pared 5 bases from V and 8 bases from J, leaving 15 bases between. This CDR3 spans 13 amino acids. The CDR3 spells CSVRDTQREKLFF. The CDR3 region has the DNA TGCAGCGTTCGGGACACACAAAGGGAAAAACTGTTTTTT.

This clone occurred once. The genes are TRBV6-2 or TRBV6-3 and TRBJ2-3; TRBD1 is a possible D gene (6 bases). The germline V gene encodes CDR1 MNHEY and CDR2 SVGEGT. The CDR3 loop spans 14 amino acids. Trimming stripped 5 bases from V and 3 bases from J, with 12 bases between. Written as DNA, the CDR3 is TGTGCCAGCAGTCTTGGACAGACGACAGATACGCAGTATTTT. Encoded protein: CASSLGQTTDTQYF.

This chain joins TRBV18 and TRBJ2-2; TRBD2 is a possible D gene (5 bases). Trimming pared 0 bases from V and 0 bases from J, leaving 11 bases between. The CDR3 consists of 17 residues. Per the germline V gene, CDR1 is KGHSH and CDR2 is LQKENI. The CDR3 region is CASSPPSLAANTGELFF. CDR3 sequence (DNA): TGTGCCAGCTCACCACCGAGTCTAGCCGCGAACACCGGGGAGCTGTTTTTT.

The sample holds many counts of this clone. The chain couples TRBV24-1 to TRBJ2-3; D gene ambiguous. Trimming removed 3 bases from V and 1 base from J, with 4 bases in between. The CDR3 is 13 residues long. Per the germline V gene, CDR1 is KGHDR and CDR2 is SFDVKD. CDR3 residues: CATSDAGTDTQYF. The CDR3 coding sequence is TGTGCCACCAGTGATGCGGGCACAGATACGCAGTATTTT.

The V gene is TRBV2, the J gene TRBJ2-1; 8 bases fit TRBD2. Germline values: CDR1 SNHLY, CDR2 FYNNEI. The ends lost 3 bases at V and 4 bases at J; junction bases unmatched: 5. The CDR3 runs 15 residues. This CDR3 is CASSDSASGYNEQFF. CDR3 DNA: TGTGCCAGCAGTGATTCCGCTAGCGGGTACAATGAGCAGTTCTTC.

The gene calls are TRBV19 and TRBJ1-2, with 8 bases lining up with TRBD1. This CDR3 is 15 amino acids long. With V trimmed by 3 bases and J by 4 bases, 7 bases remained unmatched. CDR1 is LNHDA and CDR2 is SQIVND in the germline V gene (reference sequence). The CDR3 reads CASSIDRGYGYGYTF. The CDR3, as DNA: TGTGCCAGTAGTATCGACAGGGGTTACGGCTATGGCTACACCTTC.

This chain connects TRBV5-3 to TRBJ1-5; no clear D. TRBV5-3 is an open reading frame whose function is uncertain. The V gene lost 0 bases and the J gene lost 10 bases, with 23 bases spanning the gap. The CDR3 is 17 amino acids. The CDR3 coding sequence is TGTGCCAGAAGCTTGGCCCGTGGACTCGTAGGCGCGTCACCCCAGCATTTT. This gives the protein CARSLARGLVGASPQHF.

The rearrangement uses TRBV5-1 and TRBJ2-7; D is ambiguous. V was pared by 0 bases and J by 5 bases, with 18 bases between. The length of the CDR3 is 16 residues. Germline loops: CDR1 SGHRS, CDR2 YFSETQ. The CDR3 bases are TGCGCCAGCAGCTTGGGTTCTGTGGCAGGTTCAGACGAGCAGTACTTC. Its protein product is CASSLGSVAGSDEQYF.

The chain uses TRBV5-3 and TRBJ2-3; the match to TRBD2 covers 8 bases. TRBV5-3 is identified as an open reading frame with a role that is uncertain. V lost 4 bases, J lost 5 bases, and 9 bases stayed unmatched. This CDR3 contains 15 residues. The CDR3 region has the DNA TGTGCCAGAAGCCCCGAGGCGGGGGGTGAAGATACGCAGTATTTT. Protein product: CARSPEAGGEDTQYF.

The rearrangement uses TRBV14 and TRBJ1-1, with unresolved D. V lost 6 bases and J lost 7, with 9 bases in between. The CDR3 spans 11 residues. The germline gives CDR1 SGHDN, CDR2 FVKESK. DNA for the CDR3: TGTGCCAGCAGGGCTTCGGGTGAAGCTTTCTTT. Translated, it gives CASRASGEAFF.

This chain connects TRBV28 to TRBJ2-5, with 8 bases matching TRBD1. The CDR3 sequence is 14 residues long. V lost 5 bases and J lost 5; bases outside the gene matches: 7. Looked up from germline, CDR1 is MDHEN and CDR2 is SYDVKM. CDR3 sequence (DNA): TGTGCCAGCAGTGGCGGACAGGGAGTGGAGACCCAGTACTTC. It encodes CASSGGQGVETQYF.

The rearrangement links TRBV5-6 to TRBJ2-5; D gene ambiguous. This CDR3 comprises 11 residues. Germline V CDR1 and CDR2: SGHDT, YYEEEE. V was pared by 7 bases and J by 2 bases, with 6 bases between. This CDR3 reads CASGSQETQYF. Written as DNA, the CDR3 is TGTGCCAGCGGCAGTCAAGAGACCCAGTACTTC.

V and J are TRBV7-8 and TRBJ2-7; D might be TRBD1 (6 bases). V lost 5 bases and J lost 0, with 11 bases in between. The CDR3 runs to 14 residues. Germline-derived CDR1 and CDR2 are SGHVS and FQNEAQ. CDR3 coding DNA: TGTGCCAGCAGCCGCAGGGGATACTCCTACGAGCAGTACTTC. Its protein product is CASSRRGYSYEQYF.

The rearrangement links TRBV10-3 to TRBJ1-5; D gene uncertain. The CDR3 loop spans 13 amino acids. Germline assignment: CDR1 ENHRY and CDR2 SYGVKD. V lost 3 bases and J lost 0, with 3 bases in between. In nucleotides, the CDR3 is TGTGCCATCAGTGAAGCTAGCAATCAGCCCCAGCATTTT. Encoded protein: CAISEASNQPQHF.

The genes are TRBV7-8 and TRBJ1-1; 7 bases fit TRBD1. The CDR3 extends over 17 amino acids. Losses at the gene ends were 1 base for V and 3 bases for J; bases not matched to a gene: 11. CDR1 and CDR2 (germline): SGHVS, FQNEAQ. CDR3 coding DNA: TGTGCCAGCAGCTTAGTCCGGGGACAGTTCTTTTACACTGAAGCTTTCTTT. Translated: CASSLVRGQFFYTEAFF.

The gene calls are TRBV9 and TRBJ2-7; no clear D gene. Trimming cost V 8 bases and J 5 bases, with 17 bases left between them. The germline V gene encodes CDR1 SGDLS and CDR2 YYNGEE. The CDR3 spans 13 residues. The DNA for the CDR3 is TGTGCCAGTTCGCCAGGTGGTACGAACGAGCAGTACTTC. Amino acids: CASSPGGTNEQYF.

V usage is TRBV2 and J usage is TRBJ1-1, with D possibly TRBD1 on 5 matching bases. Germline lookup yields CDR1 SNHLY and CDR2 FYNNEI. Trimming took 2 bases from V and 1 from J, leaving 8 bases between them. The CDR3 totals 14 residues. The CDR3 DNA reads TGTGCCAGCAGTGAACAGGGCCAGAACACTGAAGCTTTCTTT. Translated: CASSEQGQNTEAFF.